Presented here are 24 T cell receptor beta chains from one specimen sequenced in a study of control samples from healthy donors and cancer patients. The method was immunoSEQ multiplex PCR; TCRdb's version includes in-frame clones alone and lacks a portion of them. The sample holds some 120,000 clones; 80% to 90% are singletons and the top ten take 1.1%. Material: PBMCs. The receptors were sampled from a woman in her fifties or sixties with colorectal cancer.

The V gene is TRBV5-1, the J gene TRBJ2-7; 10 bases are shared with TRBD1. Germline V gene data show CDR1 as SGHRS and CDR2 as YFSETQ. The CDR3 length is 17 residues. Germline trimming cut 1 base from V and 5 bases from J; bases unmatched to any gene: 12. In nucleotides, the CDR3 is TGCGCCAGCAGCTTGCGGGGCCTGGGGGACAGGGGCCACGAGCAGTACTTC. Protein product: CASSLRGLGDRGHEQYF.

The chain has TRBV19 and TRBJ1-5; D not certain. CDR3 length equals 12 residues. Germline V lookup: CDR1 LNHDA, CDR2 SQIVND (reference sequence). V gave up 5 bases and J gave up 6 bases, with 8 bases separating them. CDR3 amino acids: CASSPPRQPQHF. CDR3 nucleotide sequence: TGTGCCAGTAGTCCACCCCGTCAGCCCCAGCATTTT.

The CDR3 sequence: CASSIRNMEETQYF. CDR3 bases: TGTGCCAGTAGTATACGTAACATGGAAGAGACCCAGTACTTC. This rearrangement joins TRBV19 to TRBJ2-5; no firm D call. CDR3 length equals 14 residues. Trimming left V 2 bases short and J 3 bases short, with 10 bases between. CDR1 and CDR2 (germline): LNHDA, SQIVND (reference sequence). The full variable domain, rest sourced from reference TRBV19 and TRBJ2-5, is DGGITQSPKYLFRKEGQNVTLSCEQNLNHDAMYWYRQDPGQGLRLIYYSQIVNDFQKGDIAEGYSVSREKKESFPLTVTSAQKNPTAFYLCASSIRNMEETQYFGPGTRLLVL.

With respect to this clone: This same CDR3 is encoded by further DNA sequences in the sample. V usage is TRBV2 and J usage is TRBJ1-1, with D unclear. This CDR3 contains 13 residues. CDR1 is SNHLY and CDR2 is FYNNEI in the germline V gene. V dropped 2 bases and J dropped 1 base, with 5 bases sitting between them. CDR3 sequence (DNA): TGTGCCAGCAGTGAACTCGAGAACACTGAAGCTTTCTTT. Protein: CASSELENTEAFF.

CDR3 protein: CASSFRQGRDSPLHF. DNA for the CDR3: TGTGCCAGCAGCTTCCGACAGGGGAGAGATTCACCCCTCCACTTT. V gene TRBV11-1 combines with J gene TRBJ1-6; TRBD1 aligns across 8 bases. Germline-derived CDR1 and CDR2 are SGHAT and FQDESV (reference sequence). The CDR3 runs to 15 residues. Trimming at V came to 3 bases and at J to 8 bases, leaving 6 bases not matched to a gene.

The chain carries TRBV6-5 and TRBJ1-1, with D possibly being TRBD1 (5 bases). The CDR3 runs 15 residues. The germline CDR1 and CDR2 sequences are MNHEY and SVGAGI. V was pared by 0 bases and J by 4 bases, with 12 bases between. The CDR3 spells CASSYSIPGGTEAFF. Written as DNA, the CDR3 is TGTGCCAGCAGTTACTCGATTCCTGGGGGCACTGAAGCTTTCTTT.

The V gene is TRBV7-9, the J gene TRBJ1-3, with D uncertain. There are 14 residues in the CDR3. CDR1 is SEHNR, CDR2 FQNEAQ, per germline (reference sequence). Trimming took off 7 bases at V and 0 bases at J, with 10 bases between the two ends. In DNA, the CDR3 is TGTGCCAGCACCCTACAGAGCTCTGGAAACACCATATATTTT. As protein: CASTLQSSGNTIYF.

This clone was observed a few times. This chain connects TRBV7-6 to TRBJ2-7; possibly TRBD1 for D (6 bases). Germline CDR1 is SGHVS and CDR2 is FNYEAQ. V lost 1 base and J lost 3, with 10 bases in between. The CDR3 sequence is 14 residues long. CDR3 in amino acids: CASSLVRDNYEQYF. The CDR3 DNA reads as TGTGCCAGCAGCTTAGTCCGGGACAACTACGAGCAGTACTTC.

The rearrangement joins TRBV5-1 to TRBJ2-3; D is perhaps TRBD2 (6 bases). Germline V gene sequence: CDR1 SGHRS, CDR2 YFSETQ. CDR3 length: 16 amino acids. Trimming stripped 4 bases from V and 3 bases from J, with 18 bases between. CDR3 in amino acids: CASSGRLGTGTDTQYF. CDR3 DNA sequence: TGCGCCAGCAGCGGGAGGCTTGGAACGGGGACAGATACGCAGTATTTT.

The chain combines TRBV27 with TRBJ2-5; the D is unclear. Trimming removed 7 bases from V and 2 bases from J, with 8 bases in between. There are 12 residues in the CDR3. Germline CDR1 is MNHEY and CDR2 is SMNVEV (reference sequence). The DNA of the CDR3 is TGTGCCAGCACCCTGCGGCAAGAGACCCAGTACTTC. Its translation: CASTLRQETQYF.

CDR3 in amino acids: CASSLHTVSYNEQFF. The CDR3 coding sequence is TGTGCCAGCAGTTTACATACGGTCTCCTACAATGAGCAGTTCTTC. This sequence joins TRBV28 and TRBJ2-1, with unresolved D. Germline assignment: CDR1 MDHEN and CDR2 SYDVKM. V gave up 2 bases and J gave up 0 bases, with 8 bases separating them. This CDR3 is built from 15 residues.

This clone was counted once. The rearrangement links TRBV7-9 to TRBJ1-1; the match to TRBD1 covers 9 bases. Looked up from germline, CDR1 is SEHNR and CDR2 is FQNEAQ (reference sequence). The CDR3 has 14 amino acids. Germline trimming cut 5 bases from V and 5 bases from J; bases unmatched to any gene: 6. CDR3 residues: CASSQTGGYTEAFF. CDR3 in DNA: TGTGCCAGCAGCCAAACAGGGGGCTATACTGAAGCTTTCTTT. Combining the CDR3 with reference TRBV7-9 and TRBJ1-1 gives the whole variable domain DTGVSQNPRHKITKRGQNVTFRCDPISEHNRLYWYRQTLGQGPEFLTYFQNEAQLEKSRLLSDRFSAERPKGSFSTLEIQRTEQGDSAMYLCASSQTGGYTEAFFGQGTRLTVV.

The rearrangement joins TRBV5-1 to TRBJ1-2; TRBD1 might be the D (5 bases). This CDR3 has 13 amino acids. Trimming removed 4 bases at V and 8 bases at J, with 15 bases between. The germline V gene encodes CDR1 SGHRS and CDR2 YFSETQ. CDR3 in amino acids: CASSPPGGDGYTF. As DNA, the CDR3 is TGCGCCAGCAGCCCGCCAGGAGGGGACGGCTACACCTTC.

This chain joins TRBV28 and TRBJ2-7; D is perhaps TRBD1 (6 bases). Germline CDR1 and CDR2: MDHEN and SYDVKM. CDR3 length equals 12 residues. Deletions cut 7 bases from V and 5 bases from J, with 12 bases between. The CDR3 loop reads CASTYRANEQYF. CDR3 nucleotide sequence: TGTGCCAGCACCTACAGGGCAAACGAGCAGTACTTC.

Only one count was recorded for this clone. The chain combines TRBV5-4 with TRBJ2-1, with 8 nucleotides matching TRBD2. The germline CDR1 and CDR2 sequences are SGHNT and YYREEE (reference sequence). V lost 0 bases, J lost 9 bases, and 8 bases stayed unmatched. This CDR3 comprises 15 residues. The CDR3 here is CASSLAAGGYGEQFF. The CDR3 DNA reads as TGTGCCAGCAGCTTGGCTGCGGGGGGCTATGGTGAGCAGTTCTTC.

CDR3 in DNA: TGTGCCTGGAGCCCGGACAGTGAAAACATTCAGTACTTC. Translated: CAWSPDSENIQYF. The V gene is TRBV30, the J gene TRBJ2-4; a weak D match, TRBD1 (6 bases). Germline lookup yields CDR1 GTSNPN and CDR2 SVGIG (reference sequence). V was clipped by 3 bases and J by 5 bases, with 11 bases between them. CDR3 length equals 13 residues.

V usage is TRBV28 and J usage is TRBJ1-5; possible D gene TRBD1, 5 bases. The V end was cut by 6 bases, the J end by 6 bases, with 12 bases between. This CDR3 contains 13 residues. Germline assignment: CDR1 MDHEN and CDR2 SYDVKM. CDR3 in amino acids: CASRGQGGQPQHF. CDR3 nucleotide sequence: TGTGCCAGCAGGGGGCAGGGCGGTCAGCCCCAGCATTTT.

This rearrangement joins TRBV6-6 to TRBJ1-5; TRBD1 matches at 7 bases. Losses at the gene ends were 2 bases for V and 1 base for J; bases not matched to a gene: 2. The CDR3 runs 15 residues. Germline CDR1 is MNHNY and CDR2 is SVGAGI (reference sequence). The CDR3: CASSYGDRSNQPQHF. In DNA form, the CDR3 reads TGTGCCAGCAGTTACGGGGACAGAAGCAATCAGCCCCAGCATTTT.

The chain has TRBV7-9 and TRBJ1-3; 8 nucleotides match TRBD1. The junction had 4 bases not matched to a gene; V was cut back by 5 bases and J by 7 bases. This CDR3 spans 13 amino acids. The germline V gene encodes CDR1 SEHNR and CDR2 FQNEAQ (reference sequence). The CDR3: CASSGQGGNTIYF. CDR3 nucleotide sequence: TGTGCCAGCAGCGGACAGGGCGGGAACACCATATATTTT. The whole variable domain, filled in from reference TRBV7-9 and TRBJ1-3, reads DTGVSQNPRHKITKRGQNVTFRCDPISEHNRLYWYRQTLGQGPEFLTYFQNEAQLEKSRLLSDRFSAERPKGSFSTLEIQRTEQGDSAMYLCASSGQGGNTIYFGEGSWLTVV.

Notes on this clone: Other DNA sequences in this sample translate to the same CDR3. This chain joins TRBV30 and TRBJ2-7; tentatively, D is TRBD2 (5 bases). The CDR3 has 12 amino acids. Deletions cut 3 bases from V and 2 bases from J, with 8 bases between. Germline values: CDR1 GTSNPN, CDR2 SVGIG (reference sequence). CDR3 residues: CAWSAGPYEQYF. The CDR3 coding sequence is TGTGCCTGGAGCGCGGGTCCCTACGAGCAGTACTTC. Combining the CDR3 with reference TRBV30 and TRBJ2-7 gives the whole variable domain SQTIHQWPATLVQPVGSPLSLECTVEGTSNPNLYWYRQAAGRGLQLLFYSVGIGQISSEVPQNLSASRPQDRQFILSSKKLLLSDSGFYLCAWSAGPYEQYFGPGTRLTVT.

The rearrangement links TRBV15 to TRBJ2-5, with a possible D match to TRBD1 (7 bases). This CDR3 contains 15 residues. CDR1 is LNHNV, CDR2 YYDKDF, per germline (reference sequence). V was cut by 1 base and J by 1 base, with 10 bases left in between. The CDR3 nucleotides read TGTGCCACCAGCAGAGTCAGGGGGGCCCAAGAGACCCAGTACTTC. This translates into CATSRVRGAQETQYF.

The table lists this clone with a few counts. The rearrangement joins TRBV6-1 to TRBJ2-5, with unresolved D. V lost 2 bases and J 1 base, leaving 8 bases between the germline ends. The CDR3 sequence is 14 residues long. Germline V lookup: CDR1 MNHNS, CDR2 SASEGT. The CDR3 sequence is CASSERELQETQYF. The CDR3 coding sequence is TGTGCCAGCAGTGAAAGGGAACTCCAAGAGACCCAGTACTTC.

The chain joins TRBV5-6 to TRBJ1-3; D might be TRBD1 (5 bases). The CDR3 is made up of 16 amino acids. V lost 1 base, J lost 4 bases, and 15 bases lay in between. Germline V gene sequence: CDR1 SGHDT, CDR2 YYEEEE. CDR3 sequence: CASSLSLRGSGNTIYF. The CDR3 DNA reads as TGTGCCAGCAGCTTGTCTCTTCGGGGGTCAGGAAACACCATATATTTT. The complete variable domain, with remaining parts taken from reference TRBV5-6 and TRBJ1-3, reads DAGVTQSPTHLIKTRGQQVTLRCSPKSGHDTVSWYQQALGQGPQFIFQYYEEEERQRGNFPDRFSGHQFPNYSSELNVNALLLGDSALYLCASSLSLRGSGNTIYFGEGSWLTVV.

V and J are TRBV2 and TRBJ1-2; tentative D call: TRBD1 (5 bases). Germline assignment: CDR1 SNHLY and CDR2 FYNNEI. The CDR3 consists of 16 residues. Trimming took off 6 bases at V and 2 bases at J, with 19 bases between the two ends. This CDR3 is CASRAGEGRINYGYTF. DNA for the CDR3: TGTGCCAGCAGGGCCGGAGAGGGACGAATAAACTATGGCTACACCTTC.